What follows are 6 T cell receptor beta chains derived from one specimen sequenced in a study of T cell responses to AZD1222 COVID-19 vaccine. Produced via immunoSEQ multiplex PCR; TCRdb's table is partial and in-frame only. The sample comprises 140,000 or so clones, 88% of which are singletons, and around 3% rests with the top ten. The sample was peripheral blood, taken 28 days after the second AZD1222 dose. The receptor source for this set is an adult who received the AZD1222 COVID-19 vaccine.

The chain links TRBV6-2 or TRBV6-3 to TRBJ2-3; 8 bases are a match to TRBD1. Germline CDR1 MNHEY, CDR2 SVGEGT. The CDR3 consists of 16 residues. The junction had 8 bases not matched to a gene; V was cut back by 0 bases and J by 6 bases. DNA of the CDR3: TGTGCCAGCAGTTACTCGGGGACAGGCGGCCGGGATACGCAGTATTTT. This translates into CASSYSGTGGRDTQYF.

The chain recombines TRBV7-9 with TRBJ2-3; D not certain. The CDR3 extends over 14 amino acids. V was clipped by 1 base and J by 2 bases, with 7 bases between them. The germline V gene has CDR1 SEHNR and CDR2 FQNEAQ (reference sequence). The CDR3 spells CASSLGAVTDTQYF. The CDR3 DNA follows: TGTGCCAGCAGCTTAGGAGCAGTCACAGATACGCAGTATTTT.

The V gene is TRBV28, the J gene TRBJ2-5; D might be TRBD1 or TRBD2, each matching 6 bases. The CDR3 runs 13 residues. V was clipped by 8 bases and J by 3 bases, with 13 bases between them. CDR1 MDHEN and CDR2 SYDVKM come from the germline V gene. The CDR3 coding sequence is TGTGCCAGCGGGGGGCGGGCGAAAGAGACCCAGTACTTC. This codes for CASGGRAKETQYF. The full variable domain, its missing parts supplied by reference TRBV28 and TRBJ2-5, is DVKVTQSSRYLVKRTGEKVFLECVQDMDHENMFWYRQDPGLGLRLIYFSYDVKMKEKGDIPEGYSVSREKKERFSLILESASTNQTSMYLCASGGRAKETQYFGPGTRLLVL.

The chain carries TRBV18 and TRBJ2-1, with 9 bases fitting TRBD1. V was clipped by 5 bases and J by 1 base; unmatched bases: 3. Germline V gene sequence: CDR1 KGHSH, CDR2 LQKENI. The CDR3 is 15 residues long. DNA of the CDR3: TGTGCCAGCTCAGCACAGGGGGCTTCCTACAATGAGCAGTTCTTC. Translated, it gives CASSAQGASYNEQFF.

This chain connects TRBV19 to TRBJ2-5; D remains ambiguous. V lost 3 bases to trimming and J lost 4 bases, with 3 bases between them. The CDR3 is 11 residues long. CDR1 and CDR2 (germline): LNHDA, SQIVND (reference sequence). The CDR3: CASSMRETQYF. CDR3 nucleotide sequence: TGTGCCAGTAGTATGAGAGAGACCCAGTACTTC.

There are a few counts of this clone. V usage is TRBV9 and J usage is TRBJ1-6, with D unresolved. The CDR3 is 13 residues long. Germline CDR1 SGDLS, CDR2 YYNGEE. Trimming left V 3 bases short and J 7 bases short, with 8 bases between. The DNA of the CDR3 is TGTGCCAGCAGCGGGGGATTCAATTCACCCCTCCACTTT. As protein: CASSGGFNSPLHF.